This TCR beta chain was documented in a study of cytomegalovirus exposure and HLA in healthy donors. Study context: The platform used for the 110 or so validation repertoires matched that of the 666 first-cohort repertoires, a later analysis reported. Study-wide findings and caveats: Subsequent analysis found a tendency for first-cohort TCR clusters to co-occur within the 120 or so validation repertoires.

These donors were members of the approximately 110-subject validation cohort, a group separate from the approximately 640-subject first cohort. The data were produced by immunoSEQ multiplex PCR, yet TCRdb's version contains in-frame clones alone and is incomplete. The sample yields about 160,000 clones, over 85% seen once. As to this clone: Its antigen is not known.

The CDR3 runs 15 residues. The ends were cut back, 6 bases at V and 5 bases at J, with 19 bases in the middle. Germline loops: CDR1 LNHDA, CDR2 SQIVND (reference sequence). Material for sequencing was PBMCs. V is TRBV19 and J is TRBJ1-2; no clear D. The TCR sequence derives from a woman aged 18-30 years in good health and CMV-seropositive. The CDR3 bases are TGTGCCAGTAGGAGAAAGGCGGAGACTGGATATGGCTACACCTTC. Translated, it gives CASRRKAETGYGYTF.